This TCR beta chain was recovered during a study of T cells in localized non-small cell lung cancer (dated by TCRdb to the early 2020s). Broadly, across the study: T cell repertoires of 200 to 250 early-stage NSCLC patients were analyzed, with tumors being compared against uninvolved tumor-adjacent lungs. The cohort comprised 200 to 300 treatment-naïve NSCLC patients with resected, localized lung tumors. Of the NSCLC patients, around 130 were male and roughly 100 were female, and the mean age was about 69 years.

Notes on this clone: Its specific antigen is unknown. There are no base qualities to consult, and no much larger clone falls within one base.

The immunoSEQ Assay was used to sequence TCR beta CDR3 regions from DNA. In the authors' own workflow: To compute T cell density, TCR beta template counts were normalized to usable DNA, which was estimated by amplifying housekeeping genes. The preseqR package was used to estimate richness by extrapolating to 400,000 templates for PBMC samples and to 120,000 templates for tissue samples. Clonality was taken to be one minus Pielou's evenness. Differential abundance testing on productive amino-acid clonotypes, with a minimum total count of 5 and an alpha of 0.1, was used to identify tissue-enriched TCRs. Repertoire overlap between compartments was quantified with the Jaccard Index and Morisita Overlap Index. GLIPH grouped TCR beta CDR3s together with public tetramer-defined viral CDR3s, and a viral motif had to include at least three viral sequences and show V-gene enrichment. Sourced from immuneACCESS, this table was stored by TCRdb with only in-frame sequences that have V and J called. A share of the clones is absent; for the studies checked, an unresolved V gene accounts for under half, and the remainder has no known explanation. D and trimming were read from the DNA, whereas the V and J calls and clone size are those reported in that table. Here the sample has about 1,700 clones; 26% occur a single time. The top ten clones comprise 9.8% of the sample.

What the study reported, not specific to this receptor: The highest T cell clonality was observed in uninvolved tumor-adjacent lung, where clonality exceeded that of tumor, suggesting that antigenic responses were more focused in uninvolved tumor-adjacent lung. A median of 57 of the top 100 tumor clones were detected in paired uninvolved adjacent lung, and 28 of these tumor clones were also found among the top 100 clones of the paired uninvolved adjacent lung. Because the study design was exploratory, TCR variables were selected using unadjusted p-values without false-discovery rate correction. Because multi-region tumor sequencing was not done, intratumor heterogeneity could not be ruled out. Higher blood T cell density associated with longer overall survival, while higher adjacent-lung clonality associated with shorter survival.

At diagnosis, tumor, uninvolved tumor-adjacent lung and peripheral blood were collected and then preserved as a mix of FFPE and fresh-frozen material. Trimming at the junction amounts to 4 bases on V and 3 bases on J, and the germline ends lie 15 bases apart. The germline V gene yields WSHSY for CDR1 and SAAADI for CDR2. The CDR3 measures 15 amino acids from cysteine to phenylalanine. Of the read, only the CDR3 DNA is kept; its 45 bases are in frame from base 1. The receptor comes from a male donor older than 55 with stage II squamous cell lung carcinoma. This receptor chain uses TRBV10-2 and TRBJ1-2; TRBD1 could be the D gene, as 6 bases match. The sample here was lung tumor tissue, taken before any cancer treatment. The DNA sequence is TGCGCCAGCAGTGGCCAGGAGAGGGGGGACTATGGCTACACCTTC. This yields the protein CASSGQERGDYGYTF.